This TCR beta chain was identified during a study of cytomegalovirus exposure and HLA in healthy donors. A multiplex PCR was run with 60 Vbeta primers and 13 Jbeta primers. Only in-frame clones appear in the TCRdb table, and some are missing; sequencing was by immunoSEQ multiplex PCR. This sample carries some 180,000 clones, about 9% of them seen once, and the ten largest clones take approximately 1.4%. Of note for this clone: One end of the junction varies from germline; a read error may be responsible.

Sequenced sample: PBMCs. The clonotype was recovered from a woman aged 25 to 39 in good health and CMV-seropositive.

DNA of the CDR3: TGTGCCGGCAGCTTGATCGGGCTGGGACAGGGTAGATATGGCTACACCTTC. The encoded protein is CAGSLIGLGQGRYGYTF. This chain connects TRBV5-5 to TRBJ1-2, with TRBD1 matching 9 bases. CDR1 SGHKS and CDR2 YYEKEE come from the germline V gene (reference sequence). CDR3 length: 17 residues.